This T cell receptor (beta chain) was captured in a study of blood T cell repertoires in COVID-19. Study-level background: The United States, Italy and Spain were the sources of the acute and convalescent COVID-19 samples.

This table comes from immunoSEQ multiplex PCR, and its TCRdb copy is limited to in-frame clones, with some not included. The sample consists of some 140,000 clones, roughly four fifths of them appearing once. The sequenced sample consisted of peripheral blood. The TCR comes from a woman aged 55-69 years with acute or convalescent COVID-19.

The CDR3 reads CASSDKDRGWGTIYF. In nucleotides, the CDR3 is TGTGCCAGCAGTGACAAGGACAGGGGATGGGGCACCATATATTTT. The V and J genes are TRBV6-1 and TRBJ1-3; 9 positions agree with TRBD1. The germline V gene has CDR1 MNHNS and CDR2 SASEGT. The CDR3 sequence is 15 residues long. The J segment lost 9 bases and the V segment lost 3 bases, leaving 9 bases of the junction unmatched.